The 16 T cell receptor beta chains reported below all come from one sample, sequenced in a study of T cell responses to AZD1222 COVID-19 vaccine. Assay used: immunoSEQ multiplex PCR; TCRdb lists only in-frame clones, some missing. Of some 87,000 clones in the sample, over 75% were seen once. The material sequenced was peripheral blood, taken on day 0 of AZD1222 vaccination. The receptors were gathered from an adult in good health.

The rearrangement joins TRBV29-1 to TRBJ2-3, with D unresolved. There are 13 residues in the CDR3. Germline V gene data show CDR1 as SQVTM and CDR2 as ANQGSEA. V shed 4 bases and J shed 1 base, with 9 bases lying between them. CDR3 region: CSVGGVGTDTQYF. Written as DNA, the CDR3 is TGCAGCGTTGGGGGTGTCGGCACAGATACGCAGTATTTT.

The chain uses TRBV7-9 and TRBJ2-1; D is perhaps TRBD2 (6 bases). Germline-derived CDR1 and CDR2 are SEHNR and FQNEAQ (reference sequence). Between the trimmed V and J ends, which lost 5 bases and 0 bases, there was a span of 14 bases. This CDR3 is 16 amino acids long. The CDR3 region is CASSARDSSSYNEQFF. The CDR3 region has the DNA TGTGCCAGCAGCGCGCGGGACTCGAGCTCCTACAATGAGCAGTTCTTC. Full variable domain (outside the CDR3, taken from reference TRBV7-9 and TRBJ2-1): DTGVSQNPRHKITKRGQNVTFRCDPISEHNRLYWYRQTLGQGPEFLTYFQNEAQLEKSRLLSDRFSAERPKGSFSTLEIQRTEQGDSAMYLCASSARDSSSYNEQFFGPGTRLTVL.

The table lists this clone with many counts. The chain uses TRBV7-9 and TRBJ2-7; 11 bases align to TRBD2. V was clipped by 3 bases and J by 5 bases; unmatched bases: 6. CDR3 size: 15 residues. Per germline, CDR1 SEHNR and CDR2 FQNEAQ (reference sequence). The CDR3 loop is CASSFSTSGSNEQYF. The CDR3 nucleotides read TGTGCCAGCAGCTTTTCTACTAGCGGGAGCAACGAGCAGTACTTC.

The rearrangement links TRBV6-4 to TRBJ1-5; D ambiguous. CDR1 is MRHNA, CDR2 SNTAGT, per germline. The CDR3 is made up of 16 amino acids. Trimming took off 10 bases at V and 2 bases at J, with 21 bases between the two ends. The CDR3 is CAINKLPRRGNQPQHF. The DNA of the CDR3 is TGTGCCATCAACAAGCTCCCCAGGAGGGGCAATCAGCCCCAGCATTTT.

This clone was observed once. The chain carries TRBV7-9 and TRBJ1-6, with TRBD1 matching 11 bases. This CDR3 contains 15 residues. The junction had 6 bases not matched to a gene; V was cut back by 5 bases and J by 9 bases. In germline, CDR1 is SEHNR, CDR2 FQNEAQ (reference sequence). CDR3 bases: TGTGCCAGCAGCCCGGACAGGGGGCAGATTTCACCCCTCCACTTT. Amino acids: CASSPDRGQISPLHF. Full variable domain (rest looked up from reference TRBV7-9 and TRBJ1-6): DTGVSQNPRHKITKRGQNVTFRCDPISEHNRLYWYRQTLGQGPEFLTYFQNEAQLEKSRLLSDRFSAERPKGSFSTLEIQRTEQGDSAMYLCASSPDRGQISPLHFGNGTRLTVT.

V gene TRBV2 combines with J gene TRBJ2-5, with 7 bases identical to TRBD1. Germline-derived CDR1 and CDR2 are SNHLY and FYNNEI. V was pared by 0 bases and J by 5 bases, with 9 bases of the junction left unmatched. There are 16 residues in the CDR3. This chain's CDR3 is CASSEAGTDPRETQYF. Here the CDR3 DNA reads TGTGCCAGCAGTGAAGCTGGGACAGACCCCCGGGAGACCCAGTACTTC.

This clone occurred a few times. The chain is built from TRBV6-1 and TRBJ1-1, with D perhaps TRBD1 (6 bases). This CDR3 region has 14 residues. The germline V gene encodes CDR1 MNHNS and CDR2 SASEGT. Trimming shortened V by 2 bases and J by 4 bases, and 11 bases separated the two germline ends. The CDR3 sequence is CASSERGFPTEAFF. CDR3 sequence (DNA): TGTGCCAGCAGTGAAAGGGGGTTCCCCACTGAAGCTTTCTTT.

This chain connects TRBV29-1 to TRBJ2-1, with D possibly matching TRBD1 (5 bases). CDR1 is SQVTM, CDR2 ANQGSEA, per germline. V lost 4 bases to trimming and J lost 9 bases, with 7 bases between them. The CDR3 is 10 residues long. The CDR3 bases are TGCAGCGTTGTTAGGGGTGAGCAGTTCTTC. It specifies CSVVRGEQFF.

This chain uses TRBV7-2 with TRBJ2-3; a possible D gene is TRBD2 (5 bases). Trimming removed 5 bases from V and 0 bases from J, with 12 bases in between. CDR3 length: 15 residues. CDR1 and CDR2 (germline): SGHTA, FQGNSA. The CDR3 DNA sequence: TGTGCCAGCAGCACCCGGACTCATAGCACAGATACGCAGTATTTT. Protein: CASSTRTHSTDTQYF.

The V and J genes are TRBV19 and TRBJ2-7; 9 nucleotides match TRBD1. This CDR3 has 16 residues. V lost 6 bases to trimming and J lost 7 bases; unmatched junction nucleotides: 16. CDR1 is LNHDA and CDR2 is SQIVND in the germline V gene (reference sequence). DNA for the CDR3: TGTGCCAGTAGCACCTCCGGGACAGGGTCTCCTTGGGAGCAGTACTTC. Translated: CASSTSGTGSPWEQYF.

The gene calls are TRBV28 and TRBJ2-1; TRBD1 or TRBD2 may be the D gene (6 bases each). Between the trimmed V and J ends, which lost 7 bases and 3 bases, there was a span of 19 bases. CDR3 length: 16 residues. Germline CDR1 is MDHEN and CDR2 is SYDVKM. The CDR3 loop is CASIPLSGAYYNEQFF. As DNA, the CDR3 is TGTGCCAGCATCCCTCTCTCGGGGGCTTACTACAATGAGCAGTTCTTC.

The chain recombines TRBV6-5 with TRBJ1-1, with D maybe TRBD1 (5 bases). Germline assignment: CDR1 MNHEY and CDR2 SVGAGI. The CDR3 is 14 residues long. Trimming pared 2 bases from V and 3 bases from J, leaving 10 bases between. The CDR3 DNA sequence: TGTGCCAGCAGTTACAGGGGAGGTGACACTGAAGCTTTCTTT. It is translated as CASSYRGGDTEAFF.

The chain recombines TRBV19 with TRBJ2-2, with 10 bases lining up with TRBD2. Germline lookup yields CDR1 LNHDA and CDR2 SQIVND (reference sequence). The CDR3 sequence is 14 residues long. V was clipped by 6 bases and J by 7 bases; unmatched bases: 5. CDR3: CASRPGTSVGELFF. CDR3 DNA sequence: TGTGCCAGTAGACCTGGGACTAGCGTCGGGGAGCTGTTTTTT.

V is TRBV28 and J is TRBJ2-2; 15 bases are a match to TRBD2. With 6 bases clipped from V and 4 bases from J, the junction kept 9 bases outside the gene matches. The germline CDR1 and CDR2 sequences are MDHEN and SYDVKM. This CDR3 contains 18 residues. The CDR3 DNA follows: TGTGCCAGCAGCTGGACTAGCGGGAGGGCCCGGGGCACCGGGGAGCTGTTTTTT. It encodes CASSWTSGRARGTGELFF.

The rearrangement joins TRBV5-5 to TRBJ2-1; 12 bases agree with TRBD1. With V trimmed by 3 bases and J by 10 bases, 8 bases remained unmatched. This CDR3 is 15 amino acids long. CDR1 SGHKS and CDR2 YYEKEE come from the germline V gene (reference sequence). The CDR3 DNA reads as TGTGCCAGCAGCTGGGGACAGGGGGCGCTTCAAGAGCAGTTCTTC. This sequence encodes CASSWGQGALQEQFF.

The rearrangement uses TRBV6-1 and TRBJ2-2; 7 nucleotides line up with TRBD1. V was clipped by 3 bases and J by 2 bases; unmatched bases: 6. CDR1 is MNHNS, CDR2 SASEGT, per germline. CDR3 length: 16 amino acids. The CDR3 region is CASSDFRQGNTGELFF. The CDR3 nucleotides read TGTGCCAGCAGTGATTTTCGACAGGGAAACACCGGGGAGCTGTTTTTT.